Sequencing of this T cell receptor (beta chain) was carried out in a study of OX40 agonist ivuxolimab in advanced cancers. Whole-study results and caveats: Determination of antigen specificity was not performed for the expanded peripheral T cells. Also present in some nonresponders was a low level of normalized T-cell clonal expansion.

Method: immunoSEQ multiplex PCR; TCRdb's copy keeps in-frame clones and lacks some. Of around 20,000 clones in the sample, around 78% were seen once. V shed 3 bases, J shed 4 bases, and the junction held 10 bases outside the gene matches. Germline V gene sequence: CDR1 MRHNA, CDR2 SNTAGT. The CDR3 has 16 residues. Regarding this clone: Its antigen is unidentified.

The source material was CD4+ or CD8+ T cells sorted from blood, sampled in a trial of the OX40 agonist ivuxolimab. This sequence joins TRBV6-4 and TRBJ1-2; 8 nucleotides match TRBD1. This TCR derives from an adult with an advanced solid tumor such as melanoma, head and neck, liver or kidney cancer. This CDR3 is CASSESGTGVGYGYTF. The CDR3 nucleotides are TGTGCCAGCAGTGAATCCGGGACAGGCGTCGGCTATGGCTACACCTTC.